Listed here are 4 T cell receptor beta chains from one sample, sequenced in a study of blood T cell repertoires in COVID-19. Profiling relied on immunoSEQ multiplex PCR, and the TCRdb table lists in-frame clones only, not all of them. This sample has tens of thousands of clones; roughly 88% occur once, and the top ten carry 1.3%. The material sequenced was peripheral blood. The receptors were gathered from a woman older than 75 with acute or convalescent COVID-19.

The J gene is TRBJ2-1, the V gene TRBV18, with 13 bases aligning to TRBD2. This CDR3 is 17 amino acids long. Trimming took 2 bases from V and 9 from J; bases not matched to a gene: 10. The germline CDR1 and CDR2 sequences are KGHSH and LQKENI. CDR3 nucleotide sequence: TGTGCCAGCTCACCATGGGGACTAGCGGGAAATCCGGGTGAGCAGTTCTTC. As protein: CASSPWGLAGNPGEQFF. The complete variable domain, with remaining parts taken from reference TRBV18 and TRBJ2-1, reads NAGVMQNPRHLVRRRGQEARLRCSPMKGHSHVYWYRQLPEEGLKFMVYLQKENIIDESGMPKERFSAEFPKEGPSILRIQQVVRGDSAAYFCASSPWGLAGNPGEQFFGPGTRLTVL.

The DNA of the CDR3 is TGTGCCAGCAGCTTAGGTGTAAGGCGGGGGGGCCAAGAGACCCAGTACTTC. Translating gives CASSLGVRRGGQETQYF. The rearrangement links TRBV7-2 to TRBJ2-5, with 9 positions matching TRBD2. Germline V gene lookup returns CDR1 SGHTA and CDR2 FQGNSA. This CDR3 has 17 residues. V lost 1 base, J lost 1 base, and 7 bases stayed unmatched.

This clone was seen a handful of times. CDR3 bases: TGTGCCAGCGCCCGTCGAGAGAACACTGAAGCTTTCTTT. Protein sequence: CASARRENTEAFF. This chain joins TRBV7-8 and TRBJ1-1; D is ambiguous. The CDR3 length is 13 residues. V was cut by 8 bases and J by 1 base, with 11 bases left in between. Germline CDR1 reads SGHVS; CDR2 reads FQNEAQ.

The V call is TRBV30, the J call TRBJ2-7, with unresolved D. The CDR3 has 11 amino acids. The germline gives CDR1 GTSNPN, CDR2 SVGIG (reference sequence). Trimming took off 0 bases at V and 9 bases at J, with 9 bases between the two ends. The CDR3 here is CAWSVSSSQYF. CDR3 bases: TGTGCCTGGAGTGTATCCTCGTCGCAGTACTTC.